The 17 T cell receptor beta chains presented below share a single source sample, sequenced in a study of cytomegalovirus exposure and HLA in healthy donors. Vbeta (60) and Jbeta (13) primers were used in the PCR. This table comes from immunoSEQ multiplex PCR, and its TCRdb copy is limited to in-frame clones, with some not included. The data show some 30,000 clones, around 40% seen once. The sample taken for sequencing was PBMCs. The source of these receptors is a woman between 50 and 59 years old in good health and CMV-seronegative.

This chain uses TRBV29-1 with TRBJ1-2; no reliable D call. V lost 3 bases, J lost 1 base, and 9 bases lay in between. Germline-derived CDR1 and CDR2 are SQVTM and ANQGSEA. The CDR3 sequence is 13 residues long. CDR3 in amino acids: CSVEGSGNYGYTF. In DNA, the CDR3 is TGCAGCGTTGAGGGTTCGGGTAACTATGGCTACACCTTC.

This clone was detected only a few times. The rearrangement joins TRBV11-2 to TRBJ1-1; 8 nucleotides agree with TRBD1. The trim removed 5 bases at V and 8 bases at J, leaving 16 bases unmatched. CDR3 length: 16 residues. CDR1 and CDR2 (germline): SGHAT, FQNNGV. The CDR3 DNA reads as TGTGCCAGCAGCACACGCAGGGGGCAGGGGTCCGTAGAAGCTTTCTTT. Its protein product is CASSTRRGQGSVEAFF.

This clone was found a few times. The V call is TRBV15, the J call TRBJ2-2, with 16 bases that match TRBD2. This CDR3 spans 19 amino acids. In germline, CDR1 is LNHNV, CDR2 YYDKDF (reference sequence). The V segment lost 4 bases and the J segment 0 bases; nucleotides outside the gene matches: 5. The CDR3 DNA is TGTGCCACCAGCAAAAGGGGACTAGCGGGAGGGCCGAACACCGGGGAGCTGTTTTTT. As protein: CATSKRGLAGGPNTGELFF.

The chain carries TRBV6-6 and TRBJ2-7; 10 bases align to TRBD1. The trim removed 6 bases at V and 5 bases at J, leaving 7 bases unmatched. The length of the CDR3 is 14 residues. Per the germline V gene, CDR1 is MNHNY and CDR2 is SVGAGI (reference sequence). CDR3 amino acids: CASSPGQGYDEQYF. CDR3 DNA: TGTGCCAGCAGCCCGGGACAGGGGTACGACGAGCAGTACTTC.

DNA of the CDR3: TGCGCCAGCAGCTTCGGAGGGGCGGATACGCAGTATTTT. Protein: CASSFGGADTQYF. The chain links TRBV5-1 to TRBJ2-3, with D perhaps TRBD2 (6 bases). The CDR3 contains 13 residues. In germline, CDR1 is SGHRS, CDR2 YFSETQ. With 2 bases removed from V and 6 bases from J, the gap between germline ends came to 10 bases.

This clone was seen once. This chain joins TRBV27 and TRBJ2-7, with 7 bases lining up with TRBD1. Germline V gene data show CDR1 as MNHEY and CDR2 as SMNVEV (reference sequence). V shed 0 bases, J shed 3 bases, and the junction held 8 bases outside the gene matches. This CDR3 contains 16 residues. The CDR3 region has the DNA TGTGCCAGCAGTTTATCTGGTCGGGACAGCATCTACGAGCAGTACTTC. Its protein is CASSLSGRDSIYEQYF.

The chain links TRBV6-6 to TRBJ2-3; 10 nucleotides match TRBD2. This CDR3 spans 14 amino acids. The germline CDR1 and CDR2 sequences are MNHNY and SVGAGI (reference sequence). After removal of 6 bases from V and 4 bases from J, the junction contained 4 bases not matched to a gene. CDR3 sequence reads: CASRLAGAPDTQYF. The DNA for the CDR3 is TGTGCCAGCAGGCTAGCGGGAGCCCCAGATACGCAGTATTTT.

The chain recombines TRBV7-2 with TRBJ2-1; D is perhaps TRBD2 (5 bases). CDR3 size: 12 residues. Germline loops: CDR1 SGHTA, CDR2 FQGNSA. The V and J ends lost 5 bases and 10 bases respectively, with 12 bases between them. The CDR3 DNA sequence: TGTGCCAGCAGCGCAACCCGGAGGGAGCAGTTCTTC. Protein: CASSATRREQFF.

The chain recombines TRBV30 with TRBJ2-5, with D maybe TRBD2 (5 bases). CDR3 size: 16 residues. CDR1 and CDR2 (germline): GTSNPN, SVGIG (reference sequence). V dropped 0 bases and J dropped 0 bases, with 14 bases sitting between them. CDR3 nucleotides: TGTGCCTGGAGTGTCGGTAGCGATACGTACCAAGAGACCCAGTACTTC. Translated, it gives CAWSVGSDTYQETQYF.

This CDR3 reads CASSEALGQGAGNEQFF. CDR3 nucleotides: TGTGCCAGCAGTGAGGCCCTAGGCCAGGGGGCGGGGAATGAGCAGTTCTTC. V is TRBV2 and J is TRBJ2-1; the match to TRBD1 covers 8 bases. The CDR3 consists of 17 residues. V lost 3 bases to trimming and J lost 7 bases; unmatched junction nucleotides: 14. Germline lookup yields CDR1 SNHLY and CDR2 FYNNEI.

The genes are TRBV5-1 and TRBJ1-1; possibly TRBD1 for D (6 bases). Trimming stripped 4 bases from V and 3 bases from J, with 13 bases between. Germline CDR1 is SGHRS and CDR2 is YFSETQ. This CDR3 comprises 14 residues. The CDR3 loop reads CASSAHRVDTEAFF. The CDR3 coding sequence is TGCGCCAGCAGCGCCCACAGGGTAGACACTGAAGCTTTCTTT.

Remarks on this clone: One end of the junction varies from germline; a read error may be responsible. V gene TRBV28 combines with J gene TRBJ2-1; 10 positions agree with TRBD2. This CDR3 spans 13 amino acids. Per germline, CDR1 MDHEN and CDR2 SYDVKM. DNA of the CDR3: TGTGCCGGCAGTTTAGCGGGAGGAGGTGAGCAGTTCTTC. It codes for CAGSLAGGGEQFF.

This rearrangement joins TRBV14 to TRBJ1-5; TRBD1 is a possible D gene (6 bases). This CDR3 is built from 14 residues. V gave up 4 bases and J gave up 6 bases, with 13 bases separating them. Germline V lookup: CDR1 SGHDN, CDR2 FVKESK. The CDR3 region has the DNA TGTGCCAGCAGCCCCAGGGGTTCGGGTCAGCCCCAGCATTTT. It yields the protein CASSPRGSGQPQHF.

This clone was counted between two and nine times. This chain connects TRBV12-5 to TRBJ1-1; D might be TRBD1 (6 bases). CDR3 length: 13 residues. Germline CDR1 reads LGHNT; CDR2 reads FRNRAP. The V end was cut by 0 bases, the J end by 4 bases, with 6 bases between. This chain's CDR3 is CASGLVRGTEAFF. The CDR3 DNA follows: TGTGCTAGTGGTTTGGTCAGGGGCACTGAAGCTTTCTTT.

The chain couples TRBV11-2 to TRBJ1-5; TRBD1 might be the D (6 bases). The germline CDR1 and CDR2 sequences are SGHAT and FQNNGV. With 1 base removed from V and 3 bases from J, the gap between germline ends came to 10 bases. The CDR3 consists of 15 residues. CDR3 nucleotide sequence: TGTGCCAGCAGCTTAGGGACAGAGAACAATCAGCCCCAGCATTTT. It codes for CASSLGTENNQPQHF.

This clone was seen just once. The V and J genes are TRBV6-1 and TRBJ2-2; D is unresolved. The V gene's germline CDR1 is MNHNS and CDR2 SASEGT. The germline V and J ends were trimmed by 6 bases and 5 bases, with 7 bases remaining between them. The CDR3 extends over 12 amino acids. The CDR3 here is CASSQVTGELFF. The CDR3 region has the DNA TGTGCCAGCAGCCAGGTTACCGGGGAGCTGTTTTTT.

The chain links TRBV5-1 to TRBJ1-2; D is undetermined. Germline values: CDR1 SGHRS, CDR2 YFSETQ. The ends were cut back, 7 bases at V and 0 bases at J, with 13 bases in the middle. This CDR3 is built from 14 residues. Written as DNA, the CDR3 is TGCGCCAGCGGGGAGGGCACTTCTAACTATGGCTACACCTTC. Translated, it gives CASGEGTSNYGYTF.